This note documents a single T cell receptor beta chain sequence. This record comes from a study of blood T cell repertoires in COVID-19. About the study: From the United States, Italy and Spain came samples of acute and convalescent COVID-19.

The data were produced by immunoSEQ multiplex PCR, yet TCRdb's version contains in-frame clones alone and is incomplete. The table includes some 64,000 clones, approximately 79% detected once. This CDR3 has 15 residues. J was trimmed by 0 bases and V by 4 bases; bases with no gene match: 7. In germline, CDR1 is SGHNT, CDR2 YYREEE (reference sequence). The sequenced sample consisted of peripheral blood. This sequence was found in a man aged 60 to 75 with acute or convalescent COVID-19. The chain joins TRBV5-4 to TRBJ2-7; 7 positions match TRBD1. In DNA, the CDR3 is TGTGCCAGCAGCCCCGGACAGGTTTACTCCTACGAGCAGTACTTC. It yields the protein CASSPGQVYSYEQYF.